This T cell receptor (beta chain) was sequenced in a study of graft-versus-host responses after intestinal transplantation. Turning to this clone: The antigen is not known.

The data were produced by immunoSEQ multiplex PCR, yet TCRdb's version contains in-frame clones alone and is incomplete. Here the sample spans about 97,000 clones, around 92% being singletons. Per the germline V gene, CDR1 is MDHEN and CDR2 is SYDVKM. The CDR3 is 15 amino acids. With 7 bases clipped from V and 5 bases from J, the junction kept 11 bases outside the gene matches. Study results and limitations: Recipient marrow showed GvH clones, some seen first in ileum or blood.

V usage is TRBV28 and J usage is TRBJ2-1; 7 nucleotides agree with TRBD1. The TCR originated in a human donor who was the organ donor for an intestinal transplant. Sequenced material: unstimulated CD4+ T cells sorted from spleen or lymph node cells, taken before transplant. CDR3 protein: CASTPLNRGHNEQFF. CDR3 in DNA: TGTGCCAGCACGCCTTTGAACAGGGGACACAATGAGCAGTTCTTC.